The source of this TCR beta chain is a study of identical twins. Findings and limits, study-wide: Fewer insertions were carried by abundant cord blood beta clonotypes, but none was seen in memory repertoires.

This clonotype showed up many times. The antigen is undetermined. Healthy Caucasians were all of the donors. CDR1 LNHNV and CDR2 YYDKDF come from the germline V gene (reference sequence). The CDR3 spans 15 residues. The junction had 6 bases not matched to a gene; V was cut back by 4 bases and J by 4 bases. TCRdb analysed the 5' RACE reads with MiXCR anew, one entry per CDR3 protein. The sample holds some 710,000 distinct CDR3 sequences, around 6.1% seen once. Sequenced sample: naive T cells sorted from blood. The TCR sequence derives from a young man in good health. V usage is TRBV15 and J usage is TRBJ2-1; 8 bases agree with TRBD2. Here the CDR3 reads CATSNELAAYNEQFF. The CDR3 DNA reads TGTGCCACCAGCAATGAACTAGCGGCGTACAATGAGCAGTTCTTC.